Listed below are T cell receptor beta chains from one sample, sequenced in a study of regulatory T cells in long-lasting Graves disease. Each CDR3 protein is one row after TCRdb ran MiXCR on the multiplex PCR reads. The sample carries roughly 220,000 distinct CDR3 sequences, about 16% recorded once. The sequencing here drew on peripheral blood mononuclear cells (PBMCs), taken at new diagnosis, from a patient treated with antithyroid drugs. These TCRs come from a female donor with Graves disease. Each CDR3 is given with its conserved first and last residue. D genes are given only for firm matches. Size values are once, few and many counts, or a class for expanded clones, and some rows have none.

size: few; V: TRBV6-1; J: TRBJ2-7; D: -; DNA: TGTGCCAGCAGTAGATTAGGCGAGCAGTACTTC; CDR3: CASSRLGEQYF
size: many; V: TRBV6-2/TRBV6-3; J: TRBJ2-5; D: -; DNA: TGTGCCAGCAGTTACTCTTGGGGAGAGGAGACCCAGTACTTC; CDR3: CASSYSWGEETQYF
size: many; V: TRBV11-1; J: TRBJ2-2; D: -; DNA: TGTGCCAGCAGCTTTAGACGGGACACGACCGGGGAGCTGTTTTTT; CDR3: CASSFRRDTTGELFF
size: many; V: TRBV30; J: TRBJ2-1; D: -; DNA: TGTGCCTGGGCCCGGTCACTCGGTCGCAATGAGCAGTTCTTC; CDR3: CAWARSLGRNEQFF
size: once; V: TRBV28; J: TRBJ2-7; D: -; DNA: TGTGCCAGCAGTTTAGGGGTTTTCCCTTACGAGCAGTACTTC; CDR3: CASSLGVFPYEQYF
size: many; V: TRBV7-8; J: TRBJ2-7; D: TRBD1; DNA: TGTGCCAGCAGCTTAGGCCGGGACAGGACTTTACAGTACTTC; CDR3: CASSLGRDRTLQYF
size: many; V: TRBV18; J: TRBJ1-5; D: -; DNA: TGTGCCAGCTCACCACTCAGGGGCGTGGGGATGGTTCAGCCCCAGCATTTT; CDR3: CASSPLRGVGMVQPQHF
size: -; V: TRBV15; J: TRBJ2-1; D: -; DNA: TGTGCCACCAGCAGAGGAGCACTATACAATGAGCAGTTCTTC; CDR3: CATSRGALYNEQFF
size: many; V: TRBV10-3; J: TRBJ1-5; D: -; DNA: TGTGCCATCAGTGACCCGGGGGCCAATCAGCCCCAGCATTTT; CDR3: CAISDPGANQPQHF
size: many; V: TRBV11-1; J: TRBJ1-1; D: TRBD1; DNA: TGTGCCAGCAGCCCTGACAGGGCCGACACTGAAGCTTTCTTT; CDR3: CASSPDRADTEAFF
size: -; V: TRBV24-1; J: TRBJ1-4; D: -; DNA: TGTGCCACCAGTGATTTTGGCCAGGGCGGTGAAAAACTGTTTTTT; CDR3: CATSDFGQGGEKLFF
size: many; V: TRBV10-3; J: TRBJ1-6; D: TRBD1; DNA: TGTGCCATCAGTGAGTCCCCCGACAGGGGGTCTAGTTCACCCCTCCACTTT; CDR3: CAISESPDRGSSSPLHF
size: many; V: TRBV7-9; J: TRBJ2-7; D: -; DNA: TGTGCCAGCAGCCCCAGGGGAAACTCCTACGAGCAGTACTTC; CDR3: CASSPRGNSYEQYF
size: -; V: TRBV28; J: TRBJ2-1; D: -; DNA: TGTGCCAGCAGTTTTGTGGGACTCCTCAACAATGAGCAGTTCTTC; CDR3: CASSFVGLLNNEQFF
size: -; V: TRBV29-1; J: TRBJ2-7; D: TRBD2; DNA: TGCAGCGTTGAAAAAGGGGGCGAGCGGGGGGGCTACGAGCAGTACTTC; CDR3: CSVEKGGERGGYEQYF
size: many; V: TRBV9; J: TRBJ1-4; D: -; DNA: TGTGCCAGCAGCAACCGGCGGGAGGGAAAACTGTTTTTT; CDR3: CASSNRREGKLFF
size: many; V: TRBV27; J: TRBJ2-3; D: -; DNA: TGTGCCAGCAGTTCCGAACGGGAGTTGGGAGATACGCAGTATTTT; CDR3: CASSSERELGDTQYF
size: many; V: TRBV3-1; J: TRBJ1-2; D: TRBD1; DNA: TGTGCCAGCAGCAGGGGGCAACCATATGGCTACACCTTC; CDR3: CASSRGQPYGYTF
size: many; V: TRBV20-1; J: TRBJ2-1; D: -; DNA: TGCAGTGCTACCGATGGTGAGCAGTTCTTC; CDR3: CSATDGEQFF
size: many; V: TRBV18; J: TRBJ1-2; D: TRBD1; DNA: TGTGCCAGCAGCCCGGGACAGGGGGCTGGCTACACCTTC; CDR3: CASSPGQGAGYTF
size: many; V: TRBV27; J: TRBJ2-7; D: TRBD2; DNA: TGTGCCAGCAGTTCTAGCGGGAGGGCCGGGCAGTACTTC; CDR3: CASSSSGRAGQYF
size: -; V: TRBV6-5; J: TRBJ1-6; D: -; DNA: TGTGCCAGCAGTTACTCGGGAACGGCCCGCTCGCCCCTCCACTTT; CDR3: CASSYSGTARSPLHF
size: many; V: TRBV27; J: TRBJ2-2; D: TRBD1; DNA: TGTGCCAGCAGTACCAGACAGGGGGCGCACACCGGGGAGCTGTTTTTT; CDR3: CASSTRQGAHTGELFF
size: many; V: TRBV5-1; J: TRBJ2-7; D: TRBD1; DNA: TGCGCCAGCAGCTACAGGGGGGAGGTCAACGAGCAGTACTTC; CDR3: CASSYRGEVNEQYF
size: few; V: TRBV20-1; J: TRBJ2-1; D: -; DNA: TGCAGTGCTAGAGATCCCCCCAGAAGGGATGAGCAGTTCTTC; CDR3: CSARDPPRRDEQFF
size: many; V: TRBV29-1; J: TRBJ2-1; D: TRBD2; DNA: TGCAGCGTTGACCTAGCGGGGAGGGATGAGCAGTTCTTC; CDR3: CSVDLAGRDEQFF
size: many; V: TRBV5-1; J: TRBJ2-7; D: -; DNA: TGCGCCAGCAGCGTCGGTAGTGGGTTCGAGCAGTACTTC; CDR3: CASSVGSGFEQYF
size: many; V: TRBV12-3/TRBV12-4; J: TRBJ1-3; D: -; DNA: TGTGCCAGCAGGGGCTCTGGAAACACCATATATTTT; CDR3: CASRGSGNTIYF
size: few; V: TRBV2; J: TRBJ2-3; D: TRBD1; DNA: TGTGCCAGCAGGGGGACAGGGGGAGGGACAGATACGCAGTATTTT; CDR3: CASRGTGGGTDTQYF
size: -; V: TRBV10-3; J: TRBJ1-2; D: -; DNA: TGTGCCATCAGTGCCGGCGACAGTTTTAACTATGGCTACACCTTC; CDR3: CAISAGDSFNYGYTF
size: few; V: TRBV3-1; J: TRBJ2-6; D: TRBD1; DNA: TGTGCCAGCAGCCCTAAACTGGGACAGAGCTCTGGGGCCAACGTCCTGACTTTC; CDR3: CASSPKLGQSSGANVLTF
size: -; V: TRBV5-6; J: TRBJ1-2; D: -; DNA: TGTGCCAGCAGCTTGGTAGTCAGGGACTATGGCTACACCTTC; CDR3: CASSLVVRDYGYTF
size: -; V: TRBV5-5; J: TRBJ2-7; D: -; DNA: TGTGCCAGCAGCGCCTCTACGTCAGGGAACGCCTACGAGCAGTACTTC; CDR3: CASSASTSGNAYEQYF
size: -; V: TRBV6-5; J: TRBJ2-4; D: TRBD1; DNA: TGTGCCAGCAGTTACTTACGGGACAGCCCCCAGTACTTC; CDR3: CASSYLRDSPQYF
size: many; V: TRBV29-1; J: TRBJ1-1; D: TRBD1; DNA: TGCAGCGTGACCGGGACAGGGGAAGCTTTCTTT; CDR3: CSVTGTGEAFF
size: many; V: TRBV10-3; J: TRBJ2-5; D: TRBD1; DNA: TGTGCCATCAGAAACAGGGGGCGAGAGACCCAGTACTTC; CDR3: CAIRNRGRETQYF
size: many; V: TRBV7-7; J: TRBJ2-7; D: TRBD2; DNA: TGTGCTAGCAGCCCGGGACTATTAACCTACGAGCAGTACTTC; CDR3: CASSPGLLTYEQYF
size: many; V: TRBV19; J: TRBJ2-2; D: TRBD2; DNA: TGTGCCAGTAGCCCTTGGACTAGCGGGGGTGGTACCGGGGAGCTGTTTTTT; CDR3: CASSPWTSGGGTGELFF
size: many; V: TRBV6-5; J: TRBJ2-6; D: TRBD1; DNA: TGTGCCAGCAGTTCCCCGACAGGGGGTAGGGAATCTGGGGCCAACGTCCTGACTTTC; CDR3: CASSSPTGGRESGANVLTF
size: many; V: TRBV29-1; J: TRBJ1-2; D: -; DNA: TGCAGCGTTGGGGAAGGGGGTTTGGCCGATGGCTACACCTTC; CDR3: CSVGEGGLADGYTF
size: many; V: TRBV20-1; J: TRBJ2-7; D: TRBD1; DNA: TGCAGTGCTAGGGCCGGGACAGCCGCCTACGAGCAGTACTTC; CDR3: CSARAGTAAYEQYF